Reported below is one TCR beta chain. This specimen belongs to a study of glioma-infiltrating T cells after dendritic cell vaccination. Data came from immunoSEQ multiplex PCR; TCRdb stores just in-frame clones and leaves some out. The repertoire holds 99,000 or so clones, with approximately 80% as singletons. Time point in this sample: after dendritic cell vaccination, including at tumor progression/relapse. The CDR3 contains 13 residues. Germline V CDR1 and CDR2: MNHEY, SMNVEV (reference sequence). The V end was cut by 1 base, the J end by 6 bases, with 10 bases between. Sequences were derived from blood, sampled after dendritic cell vaccination. This rearrangement joins TRBV27 to TRBJ2-7; TRBD2 is a possible D gene (5 bases). The origin of this receptor is a human donor with glioblastoma. The CDR3 sequence: CASSLYRGSEQYF. CDR3 bases: TGTGCCAGCAGTTTATACCGGGGAAGCGAGCAGTACTTC.